The 21 T cell receptor beta chains in this list originate from one sample, sequenced in a study of CD8 T cells in ankylosing spondylitis. For these TCRs, the target antigens are not known. Study-level points and caveats: It appeared that ankylosing spondylitis blood was characterized by a TCR beta motif of seven or eight highly homologous variants.

MiXCR was run by TCRdb on the 5' RACE reads, yielding one entry per CDR3 protein. The profile covers about 440,000 distinct CDR3 sequences, with 17% appearing a single time and 0.85% to 1.3% taken by the ten largest. Sequencing used blood, either unsorted or a sorted T cell fraction (not recorded which). The receptors were gathered from a male donor with ankylosing spondylitis.

This clonotype was seen at least ten times. The chain links TRBV5-1 to TRBJ2-1; D not resolved. The V and J ends lost 1 base and 9 bases respectively, with 14 bases between them. Germline V gene lookup returns CDR1 SGHRS and CDR2 YFSETQ. The CDR3 spans 14 residues. The CDR3 loop is CASSLFVGVTEQFF. CDR3 bases: TGCGCCAGCAGCTTGTTTGTGGGCGTGACTGAGCAGTTCTTC.

The chain is built from TRBV6-1 and TRBJ2-3, with D perhaps given as TRBD1 or TRBD2 (5 bases each). V was pared by 6 bases and J by 2 bases, with 12 bases between. CDR3 size: 14 residues. Germline CDR1 reads MNHNS; CDR2 reads SASEGT. The CDR3 loop is CASSRDPITDTQYF. The CDR3 DNA reads TGTGCCAGCAGCCGGGACCCGATCACAGATACGCAGTATTTT.

This clonotype was found a few times. This chain joins TRBV20-1 and TRBJ2-7; 10 nucleotides agree with TRBD2. Germline-derived CDR1 and CDR2 are DFQATT and SNEGSKA (reference sequence). This CDR3 has 18 amino acids. V was pared by 0 bases and J by 2 bases, with 13 bases of the junction left unmatched. CDR3 bases: TGCAGTGCTAGAGATTGGGGAGCGGGAGGGCCCAAGACCTACGAGCAGTACTTC. It translates to CSARDWGAGGPKTYEQYF.

The chain links TRBV5-1 to TRBJ2-5, with D unclear. The CDR3 sequence is 12 residues long. V was clipped by 6 bases and J by 8 bases, with 14 bases between them. Germline values: CDR1 SGHRS, CDR2 YFSETQ. CDR3 sequence: CASKETGGTQYF. The CDR3 DNA follows: TGCGCCAGCAAGGAAACGGGTGGTACCCAGTACTTC.

J is TRBJ1-3 and V is TRBV11-1; 7 positions agree with TRBD1. After removal of 3 bases from V and 0 bases from J, the junction contained 11 bases not matched to a gene. This CDR3 spans 18 amino acids. Germline CDR1 is SGHAT and CDR2 is FQDESV (reference sequence). The CDR3 nucleotides read TGTGCCAGCAGCTTCCCCGTGGGGGACAGCCGCTCTGGAAACACCATATATTTT. Translation: CASSFPVGDSRSGNTIYF.

This clonotype was detected only a few times. V usage is TRBV18 and J usage is TRBJ2-1, with D unclear. The CDR3 covers 14 residues. The germline V gene has CDR1 KGHSH and CDR2 LQKENI. V was cut by 4 bases and J by 4 bases, with 11 bases left in between. The DNA for the CDR3 is TGTGCCAGCTCACAGGCGAGCGAGTACAATGAGCAGTTCTTC. Protein: CASSQASEYNEQFF.

This clonotype was seen more than once but under ten times. The chain has TRBV20-1 and TRBJ2-2; D might be TRBD1 (6 bases). CDR1 and CDR2 (germline): DFQATT, SNEGSKA (reference sequence). The V end was cut by 4 bases, the J end by 2 bases, with 11 bases between. The CDR3 covers 14 residues. In DNA form, the CDR3 reads TGCAGTGCTAAACCGGGACACAACACCGGGGAGCTGTTTTTT. This sequence encodes CSAKPGHNTGELFF.

The chain employs TRBV5-5 and TRBJ2-7; D is undetermined. This CDR3 spans 14 amino acids. Germline CDR1 reads SGHKS; CDR2 reads YYEKEE (reference sequence). Trimming removed 1 base at V and 3 bases at J, with 11 bases between. The CDR3, as DNA: TGTGCCAGCAGCTTGCCAAGTCTACGCTACGAGCAGTACTTC. Encoded protein: CASSLPSLRYEQYF.

This chain uses TRBV24-1 with TRBJ1-5, with 8 bases matching TRBD1. V gave up 3 bases and J gave up 2 bases; unmatched junction bases: 8. The CDR3 loop spans 17 amino acids. Germline CDR1 reads KGHDR; CDR2 reads SFDVKD. For the CDR3, the DNA is TGTGCCACCAGTGATCCCCGACAGGGGTTGGGCAATCAGCCCCAGCATTTT. Translation: CATSDPRQGLGNQPQHF.

There are a few counts of this clonotype. The chain has TRBV10-3 and TRBJ2-7, with D possibly being TRBD1 (6 bases). V lost 5 bases and J 2 bases, leaving 13 bases between the germline ends. CDR1 is ENHRY and CDR2 is SYGVKD in the germline V gene. The CDR3 totals 14 residues. DNA for the CDR3: TGTGCCATCAGTTCAATCGACAGGCCCTACGAGCAGTACTTC. It codes for CAISSIDRPYEQYF.

In this sample, this clonotype turned up a few times. The chain is built from TRBV20-1 and TRBJ1-2; D not resolved. Germline assignment: CDR1 DFQATT and CDR2 SNEGSKA (reference sequence). This CDR3 region has 15 residues. Trimming stripped 3 bases from V and 3 bases from J, with 17 bases between. The CDR3 DNA follows: TGCAGTGCTAGTCGGGATGGGGTGCGGGACTATGGCTACACCTTC. Translation: CSASRDGVRDYGYTF.

The table lists this clonotype with a count of one. The V gene is TRBV3-1, the J gene TRBJ2-7; TRBD2 matches at 7 bases. The CDR3 is 17 amino acids. The V and J ends lost 0 bases and 2 bases, in that order; junction bases with no gene match: 10. Germline V gene sequence: CDR1 LGHDT, CDR2 YNNKEL (reference sequence). Here the CDR3 DNA reads TGTGCCAGCAGCCAAGATAAGAGGCTAGCGGAGCCCTACGAGCAGTACTTC. This codes for CASSQDKRLAEPYEQYF.

This chain links TRBV2 with TRBJ2-7; TRBD1 is a possible D gene (5 bases). The CDR3 extends over 16 amino acids. V was shortened by 3 bases and J by 2 bases, with 17 bases between the two germline ends. The germline V gene has CDR1 SNHLY and CDR2 FYNNEI. This CDR3 is CASSDSRVVTAYEQYF. DNA of the CDR3: TGTGCCAGCAGTGACTCCAGGGTCGTCACCGCCTACGAGCAGTACTTC.

This chain links TRBV13 with TRBJ2-7; TRBD2 matches 8 bases. Germline CDR1 PRHDT, CDR2 FYEKMQ (reference sequence). Trimming removed 3 bases from V and 2 bases from J; junction bases left unmatched: 6. This CDR3 region has 15 residues. CDR3: CASSFLSGGAYEQYF. The CDR3 nucleotides read TGTGCCAGCAGCTTTTTATCCGGGGGGGCCTACGAGCAGTACTTC.

V usage is TRBV20-1 and J usage is TRBJ2-3; perhaps TRBD2 as D (6 bases). This CDR3 is built from 16 residues. Germline V gives CDR1 DFQATT, CDR2 SNEGSKA (reference sequence). V was trimmed by 6 bases and J by 1 base, leaving 20 bases between them. CDR3 in amino acids: CSADPTGLPGTDTQYF. The DNA of the CDR3 is TGCAGTGCCGATCCAACGGGACTCCCTGGCACAGATACGCAGTATTTT.

The chain couples TRBV3-1 to TRBJ2-1; 8 positions match TRBD2. V gave up 0 bases and J gave up 8 bases; unmatched junction bases: 12. The germline V gene encodes CDR1 LGHDT and CDR2 YNNKEL (reference sequence). CDR3 length: 17 residues. The CDR3 sequence: CASSQDRNGRAGDEQFF. CDR3 DNA: TGTGCCAGCAGCCAAGATCGGAACGGGAGGGCCGGCGATGAGCAGTTCTTC.

The V gene is TRBV29-1, the J gene TRBJ2-7; 7 bases line up with TRBD1. The V and J ends lost 6 bases and 2 bases, in that order; junction bases with no gene match: 4. The CDR3 is made up of 12 amino acids. The germline V gene has CDR1 SQVTM and CDR2 ANQGSEA. The DNA of the CDR3 is TGCAGCGTAAGGGGGCTGGCCTACGAGCAGTACTTC. Translated: CSVRGLAYEQYF.

There are many counts of this clonotype. J is TRBJ1-4 and V is TRBV5-1; no definite D call. CDR3 size: 14 residues. Deletions cut 4 bases from V and 0 bases from J, with 7 bases between. Germline-derived CDR1 and CDR2 are SGHRS and YFSETQ. As DNA, the CDR3 is TGCGCCAGCAGCCAGGTCCCAACTAATGAAAAACTGTTTTTT. It translates to CASSQVPTNEKLFF.

The genes are TRBV11-2 and TRBJ2-1; 11 bases fit TRBD1. The CDR3 extends over 17 amino acids. V shed 2 bases and J 6 bases; nucleotides not matched to a gene: 9. Per germline, CDR1 SGHAT and CDR2 FQNNGV. CDR3 nucleotides: TGTGCCAGCAGCTTATGGACCGGGACAGGGGGTTTCAATGAGCAGTTCTTC. It specifies CASSLWTGTGGFNEQFF.

This clonotype was seen a few times. The chain uses TRBV15 and TRBJ2-7, with D perhaps matching TRBD1 (6 bases). The germline V gene encodes CDR1 LNHNV and CDR2 YYDKDF (reference sequence). Between the trimmed V and J ends, which lost 3 bases and 2 bases, there was a span of 11 bases. The CDR3 runs 14 residues. CDR3 in DNA: TGTGCCACCAGCAGGACAGGTGGTGCCTACGAGCAGTACTTC. Translated, it gives CATSRTGGAYEQYF.

This clonotype was found once. The chain joins TRBV3-1 to TRBJ1-2, with 7 bases lining up with TRBD1. The CDR3 has 16 residues. Germline CDR1 LGHDT, CDR2 YNNKEL (reference sequence). Trimming removed 3 bases from V and 3 bases from J; junction bases left unmatched: 10. CDR3 DNA: TGTGCCAGCAGCCACACCGGGGCAGGGGGATACTATGGCTACACCTTC. Protein: CASSHTGAGGYYGYTF.